The present entry profiles one T cell receptor beta chain with its context. Its antigen has not been determined. No much larger clone exists at a distance of one base, and base qualities are not known. These data are taken from a study of T cells after yellow fever vaccination (dated 2019 in TCRdb). Looking at the study overall: The SMART-Seq v4 Ultra Low Input RNA kit was used to prepare libraries from fractions with low cell numbers. To follow T-cell clones before and after both primary and booster YFV17D yellow fever vaccination, bulk TCR alpha and beta repertoires underwent longitudinal sequencing. Two healthy male donors, one aged 18 to 29 and one aged 30 to 40 years, were included in the cohort. Blood was collected at multiple timepoints before and after primary and secondary immunization, and bulk PBMC replicates and cell subsets were isolated.

What the authors observed across the whole study: Computational filtering was needed because FACS-sorted repertoires could contain abundant contaminating clonotypes from the bulk population. The secondary T-cell response was found to be weaker but faster than the primary response, with a peak reached on day 5 rather than on day 15. Only a couple of donors were included in the study, so the extent to which the findings can be generalized is limited. After the booster, most clones that had expanded after primary vaccination were detected again (around 96% of CD4 and more than 80% of CD8), suggesting broad maintenance of memory. A small share of clonotypes occurred in both CD4 and CD8 compartments, likely arising from convergent recombination.

Synthesis of TCR cDNA relied on 5'RACE template switching, a step that introduced a universal primer site along with unique molecular identifiers. Priming for cDNA synthesis came from both the TCR alpha and TCR beta constant segments. Library amplification involved two PCR steps, and the second step added sample barcodes and sequencing adapters. Sequencing of libraries was performed on Illumina HiSeq 2500 (2x100 bp) or NovaSeq (2x150 bp). The source study handled its data this way. Demultiplexing of reads and collapsing into UMI consensus sequences were performed with MIGEC, and V(D)J alignment was carried out with MiXCR. Vaccine-responding clonotypes were defined with edgeR using replicate PBMC samples, requiring FDR below 0.01 and a log2 fold change above 5 up to day 15. Bulk clonotypes were assigned CD4 or CD8 identity according to which sequenced CD4 or CD8 repertoire held them at higher abundance. The public reads were reanalyzed by TCRdb: fastp trimming at Q25, MiXCR alignment, in-frame beta chains only. Duplicate CDR3 protein sequences are folded into a single record with the most common DNA and genes. TCRdb, not the authors, supplied the V and J calls. The sample records some 500,000 distinct CDR3 sequences, about 14% of which are singletons. Roughly 13% of the sample is taken by the ten largest.

The treatment or condition label corresponds to: live attenuated yellow fever vaccine strain. At every blood-draw timepoint, two biological replicates of bulk PBMCs were collected. A standard Ficoll-Paque protocol was used to isolate PBMCs from peripheral blood. RNA was extracted with TriZol from bulk PBMCs, CD4 and CD8 fractions, and dextramer-positive and dextramer-negative fractions. This clonotype originated in a man between 25 and 39 years old who received the YFV17D yellow fever vaccine. The material was PBMCs, obtained on the day of the yellow fever booster vaccination.

The CDR3 protein sequence reads: CSARAGTSGSYNEQFF. The nucleotide sequence reads TGCAGTGCTAGAGCGGGGACTAGCGGCTCCTACAATGAGCAGTTCTTC. Rearrangement joined TRBV20-1 to TRBJ2-1; 11 central bases correspond to TRBD2. Trimming accounts for 1 base at V and 0 bases at J, while the number of junction bases matched to no gene is 2. The CDR3 covers 16 residues, taking in both the cysteine and the phenylalanine. The CDR3 DNA has 48 bases and is translated from base 1. CDR1 and CDR2 are drawn from the germline V gene (reference sequence): DFQATT, SNEGSKA.